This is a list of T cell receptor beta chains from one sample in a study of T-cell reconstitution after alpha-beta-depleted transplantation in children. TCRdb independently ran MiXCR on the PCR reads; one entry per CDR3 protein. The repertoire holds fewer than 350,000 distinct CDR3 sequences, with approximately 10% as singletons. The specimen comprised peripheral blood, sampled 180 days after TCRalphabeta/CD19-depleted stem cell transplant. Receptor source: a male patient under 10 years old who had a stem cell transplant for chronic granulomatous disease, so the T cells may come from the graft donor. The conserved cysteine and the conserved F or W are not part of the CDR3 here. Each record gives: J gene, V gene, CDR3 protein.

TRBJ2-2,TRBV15,ATSRAYGGIGTGELF
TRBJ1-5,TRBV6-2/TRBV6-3,ASTPGTTRGNQPQH
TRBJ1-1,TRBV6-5,ASSYSSVGINTEAF
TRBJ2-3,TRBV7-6,ASSKGQGLADTQY
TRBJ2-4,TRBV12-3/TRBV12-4,ASSPSSSGAKNIQY
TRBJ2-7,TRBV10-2,ASRHGLAGYEQY
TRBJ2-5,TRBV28,ASSLSGLRSAETQY
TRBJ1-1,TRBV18,ASSPPRGRRKTEAF
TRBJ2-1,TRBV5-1,ASALAGGRNEQF
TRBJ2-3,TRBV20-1,SARDAGVADTQY
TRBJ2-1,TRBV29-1,SVEGDWPGPYNEQF
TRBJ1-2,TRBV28,ASSTAPDAGGGYT
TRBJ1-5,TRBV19,ASSTLQGTGWNQPQH
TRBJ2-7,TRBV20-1,SARDPAGYLGEQY
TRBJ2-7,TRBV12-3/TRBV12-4,ASSAGQGLEQY
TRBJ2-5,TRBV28,ASPRRAEVRRETQY
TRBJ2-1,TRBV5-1,ASSNRDRFHNEQF
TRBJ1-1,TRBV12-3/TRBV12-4,ASRLRDGIMNTEAF
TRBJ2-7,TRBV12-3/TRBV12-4,ASSLVDRGGYEQY
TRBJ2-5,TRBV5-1,ASTPGGGTKETQY
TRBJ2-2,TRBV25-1,ASSALGAGNTGELF
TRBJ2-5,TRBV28,ASSLGLAGGPGLSETQY
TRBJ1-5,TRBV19,ASSTGGVSNQPQH
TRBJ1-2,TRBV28,ASSLWGVNYGYT
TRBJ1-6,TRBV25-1,ASSESDAGYSPLH
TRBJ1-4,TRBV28,ASSLTGYEKLS
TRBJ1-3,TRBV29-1,SVTTTASGNTIY
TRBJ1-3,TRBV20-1,SARDREGSGNTIY
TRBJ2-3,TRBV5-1,ASSSGQGFSTDTQY
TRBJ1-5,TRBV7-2,ASSSTGANQPQH
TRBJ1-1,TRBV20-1,SARKQPLNTEAF
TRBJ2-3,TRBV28,ASRYLSGRTDTQY
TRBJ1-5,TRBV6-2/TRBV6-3,ASSSGLYDQPQH
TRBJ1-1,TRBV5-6,ASSLGGLGTEAF
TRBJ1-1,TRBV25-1,ASSEVGNTEAF
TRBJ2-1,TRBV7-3,ASSPRGDNEQF
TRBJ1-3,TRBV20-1,SASGNTIY
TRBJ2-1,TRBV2,ASSAFGTGADNEQF
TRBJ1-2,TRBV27,ASSLQGRANYGYT
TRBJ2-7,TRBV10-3,AISEGTPYEQY
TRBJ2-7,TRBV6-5,ASSYLRDGAYEQY
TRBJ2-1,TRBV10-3,AIRTLSYNEQF
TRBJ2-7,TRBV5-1,ASSFPRELGSYEQY